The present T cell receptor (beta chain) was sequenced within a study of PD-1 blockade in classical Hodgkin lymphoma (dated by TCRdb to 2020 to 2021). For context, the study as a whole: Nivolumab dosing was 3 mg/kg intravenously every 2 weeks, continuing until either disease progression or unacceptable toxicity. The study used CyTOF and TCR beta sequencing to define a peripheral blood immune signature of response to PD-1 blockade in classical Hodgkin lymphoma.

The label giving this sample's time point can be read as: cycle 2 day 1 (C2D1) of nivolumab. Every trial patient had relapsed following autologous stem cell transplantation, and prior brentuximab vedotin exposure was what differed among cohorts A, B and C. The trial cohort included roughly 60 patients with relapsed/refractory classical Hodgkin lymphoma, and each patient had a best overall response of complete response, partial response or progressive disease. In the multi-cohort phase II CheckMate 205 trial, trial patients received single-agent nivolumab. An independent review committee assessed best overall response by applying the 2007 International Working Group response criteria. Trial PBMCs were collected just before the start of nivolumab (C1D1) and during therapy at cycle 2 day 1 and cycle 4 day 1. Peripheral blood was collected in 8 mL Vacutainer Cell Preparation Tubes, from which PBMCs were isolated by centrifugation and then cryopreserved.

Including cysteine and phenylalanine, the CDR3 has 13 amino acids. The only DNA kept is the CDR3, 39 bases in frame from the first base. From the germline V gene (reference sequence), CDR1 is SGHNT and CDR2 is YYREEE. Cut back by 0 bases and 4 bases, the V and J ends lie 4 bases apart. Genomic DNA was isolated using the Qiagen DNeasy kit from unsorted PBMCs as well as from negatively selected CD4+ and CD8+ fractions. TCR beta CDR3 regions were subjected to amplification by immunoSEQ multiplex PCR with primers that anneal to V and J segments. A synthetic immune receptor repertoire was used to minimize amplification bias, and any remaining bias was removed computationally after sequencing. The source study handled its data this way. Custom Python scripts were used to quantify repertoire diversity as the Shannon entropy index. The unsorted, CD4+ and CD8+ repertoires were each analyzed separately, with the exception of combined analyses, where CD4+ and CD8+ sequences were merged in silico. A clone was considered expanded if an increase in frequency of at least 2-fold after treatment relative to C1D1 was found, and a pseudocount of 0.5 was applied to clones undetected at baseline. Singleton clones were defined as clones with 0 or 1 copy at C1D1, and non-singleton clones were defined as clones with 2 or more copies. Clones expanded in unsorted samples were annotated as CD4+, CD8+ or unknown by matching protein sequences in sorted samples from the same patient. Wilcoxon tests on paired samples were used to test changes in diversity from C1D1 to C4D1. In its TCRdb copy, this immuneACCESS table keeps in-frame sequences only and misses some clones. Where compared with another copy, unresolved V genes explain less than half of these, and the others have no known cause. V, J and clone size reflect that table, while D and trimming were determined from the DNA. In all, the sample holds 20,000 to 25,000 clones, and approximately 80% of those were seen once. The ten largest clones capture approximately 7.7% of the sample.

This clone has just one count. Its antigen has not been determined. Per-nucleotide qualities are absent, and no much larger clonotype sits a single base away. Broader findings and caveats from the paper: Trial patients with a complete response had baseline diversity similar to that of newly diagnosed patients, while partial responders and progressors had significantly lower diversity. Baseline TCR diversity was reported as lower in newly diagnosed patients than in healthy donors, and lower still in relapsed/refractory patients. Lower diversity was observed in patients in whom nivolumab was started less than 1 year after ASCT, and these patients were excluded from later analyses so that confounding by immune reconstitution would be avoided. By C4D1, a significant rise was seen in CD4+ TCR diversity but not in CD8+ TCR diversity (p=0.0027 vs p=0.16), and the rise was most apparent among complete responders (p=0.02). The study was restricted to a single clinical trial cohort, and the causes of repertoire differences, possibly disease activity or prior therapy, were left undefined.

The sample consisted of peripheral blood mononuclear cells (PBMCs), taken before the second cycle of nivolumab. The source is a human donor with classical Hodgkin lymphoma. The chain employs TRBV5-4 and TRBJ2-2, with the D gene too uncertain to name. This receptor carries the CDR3 CASSLVGTGELFF. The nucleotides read TGTGCCAGCAGCTTGGTTGGCACCGGGGAGCTGTTTTTT.